The 4 T cell receptor beta chains below all came from one sample that was sequenced in a study of PD-1 blockade in classical Hodgkin lymphoma. Libraries were prepared by immunoSEQ multiplex PCR; TCRdb keeps only in-frame clonotypes and omits some of them. The sample holds tens of thousands of clones, approximately 88% seen once. Time point in this sample: newly diagnosed, previously untreated cHL patient sample. Starting with thawed PBMCs, CD4+ T cells were purified by magnetic negative selection. Input material: CD4+ T cells from blood. All receptors come from a human donor with classical Hodgkin lymphoma.

The chain has TRBV28 and TRBJ2-7; TRBD1 agrees at 9 bases. Trimming at V came to 4 bases and at J to 6 bases, leaving 10 bases not matched to a gene. This CDR3 region has 15 residues. Germline V gene lookup returns CDR1 MDHEN and CDR2 SYDVKM. CDR3 bases: TGTGCCAGCAGTTCAGGGGGACAGGGTATCCGCGAGCAGTACTTC. Translated: CASSSGGQGIREQYF.

The rearrangement uses TRBV10-1 and TRBJ2-4; 7 bases align to TRBD1. The length of the CDR3 is 13 residues. J lost 11 bases, V lost 7 bases, and 11 bases had no gene match. The germline V gene has CDR1 WNHNN and CDR2 SYGVQD (reference sequence). The CDR3: CASTKLGQAVQYF. CDR3 bases: TGCGCCAGCACCAAATTAGGACAGGCTGTTCAGTACTTC.

V gene TRBV7-8 combines with J gene TRBJ2-3, with TRBD2 matching 8 bases. Germline CDR1 is SGHVS and CDR2 is FQNEAQ. CDR3 length equals 15 residues. V lost 5 bases, J lost 7 bases, and 11 bases stayed unmatched. The CDR3 here is CASSREGTTQYTQYF. The DNA of the CDR3 is TGTGCCAGCAGCCGGGAGGGGACAACTCAGTATACGCAGTATTTT.

The chain is built from TRBV30 and TRBJ2-7, with D uncertain. V shed 0 bases and J shed 4 bases, with 7 bases lying between them. From germline, CDR1 is GTSNPN and CDR2 SVGIG (reference sequence). This CDR3 contains 12 residues. The CDR3 DNA reads as TGTGCCTGGAGTGTACAAGTTTACGAGCAGTACTTC. Its protein is CAWSVQVYEQYF. Together with reference TRBV30 and TRBJ2-7, the CDR3 gives the full variable domain: SQTIHQWPATLVQPVGSPLSLECTVEGTSNPNLYWYRQAAGRGLQLLFYSVGIGQISSEVPQNLSASRPQDRQFILSSKKLLLSDSGFYLCAWSVQVYEQYFGPGTRLTVT.